What follows describes a single TCR beta chain. Its cognate antigen has yet to be identified. One base away there is no much larger clone; base qualities are not given. The immunoSEQ Assay was used to sequence TCRbeta CDR3 regions. After extraction, genomic DNA underwent amplification by bias-controlled multiplex PCR, followed by high-throughput sequencing. The paper's data handling went like this. Collapsing and filtering of sequences were performed to quantify the absolute abundance of each unique TCRbeta CDR3 region. T cell fraction was estimated by normalization of TCRbeta template counts to usable DNA, with usable DNA being measured through amplification of reference genes present in all nucleated cells. Repertoire TCRs were annotated as SARS-CoV-2-specific when V gene, CDR3 amino acid sequence and J gene were exactly matched to a known reactive TCR set. The reference SARS-CoV-2 TCR set came from MIRA and was filtered for enrichment in COVID-19-positive ImmuneCODE repertoires, removing public or cross-reactive TCRs. Using the MIRA antigens, annotated TCRs were further analysed by specific ORF or by position within an ORF. Breadth was defined as annotated unique rearrangements over total unique productive rearrangements; depth was the summed frequency of those rearrangements. Group comparisons of TCR breadth used two-sided Wilcoxon rank-sum tests. The clones in this table, taken by TCRdb from immuneACCESS, are in-frame only. Not every clone is retained; where verified, under half of the shortfall comes from an unresolved V gene, and the cause of the rest is unknown. D and trimming come from the DNA, and the V and J calls and clone size come from that table. The sample data list 500,000 or so clones, and roughly 89% of these were observed just once. Of the sample, over 2.5% falls within the top ten clones.

What this sample's treatment or condition label stands for: some 20 received Ad26.COV2.S at low or high dose, single or two shots; roughly 5 received placebo; per-sample allocation not given. For vaccine and placebo recipients, the sequenced repertoires came from samples collected on day 63 after the first injection. In Cohort 1b, 20 to 25 adults aged 18-55 years were enrolled at a single site in Boston, USA, between 29 July and 7 August 2020. Ad26.COV2.S was a replication-incompetent adenovirus type 26 vector that expressed a prefusion-stabilized SARS-CoV-2 spike protein derived from the original Wuhan strain. The source of the sample is a study of Ad26.COV2.S vaccination and SARS-CoV-2 variants (dated by TCRdb to about 2021). Looking at the study overall: Donors in the vaccine arm were drawn from COV1001, a multicentre, randomized, double-blind, placebo-controlled phase I-IIa trial testing Ad26.COV2.S in healthy adults. TCRbeta repertoire sequencing served as the tool for gauging how specific and how broad the SARS-CoV-2-reactive T cell receptors were following Ad26.COV2.S vaccination. The TCR-sequenced set comprised around 30 samples: approximately 19 Ad26.COV2.S vaccine recipients, 5 placebo recipients and 8 SARS-CoV-2 convalescent individuals. Trial participants were randomized into five groups of five: low-dose or high-dose Ad26.COV2.S given once or twice, or placebo on both occasions. Blinding of investigators to trial group allocation was maintained during experiments and outcome assessment. Ad26.COV2.S was administered intramuscularly at 5 x 10^10 or 1 x 10^11 viral particles, either as a single shot or as two shots given 56 days apart. Study-wide conclusions, independent of this receptor: According to the authors, total T cell responses may have been underestimated by the TCR breadth and depth analyses. After vaccination, spike-specific CD8+ and CD4+ T cell responses were reported to show substantial breadth. Higher spike-specific TCR breadth was observed in Ad26.COV2.S recipients than in placebo recipients (P = 0.0014). Comparable non-spike TCR breadth was observed between vaccine and placebo recipients, consistent with only spike being contained in the vaccine. The study was not powered for comparison of responses between vaccine doses or regimens.

CDR1 and CDR2 were assigned from the germline V gene as MNHEY and SVGEGT. The CDR3 has 16 amino acids, counting the end cysteine and phenylalanine. The retained sequence is limited to the CDR3, 48 bases, with the frame set at the first base. Here V drops 0 bases and J drops 3 bases, and the junction holds 7 bases not matched to any gene. Sample: peripheral blood, taken in a trial of Ad26.COV2.S vaccine versus placebo. The receptor was derived from a person between 18 and 65 years old who received the Ad26.COV2.S COVID-19 vaccine or a placebo. In this chain, TRBV6-2 or TRBV6-3 is recombined with TRBJ2-5, with 7 middle bases fitting TRBD2. The bases read TGTGCCAGCAGTTACTCCCGTTGGAGCGGGGAAGAGACCCAGTACTTC. This gives the protein CASSYSRWSGEETQYF.